Following are 27 T cell receptor beta chains from one sample sequenced in a study of cytomegalovirus exposure and HLA in healthy donors. The PCR was carried out with 60 Vbeta primers and 13 Jbeta primers. The method was immunoSEQ multiplex PCR; TCRdb's version includes in-frame clones alone and lacks a portion of them. This sample has 90,000 to 110,000 clones, with approximately 14% found just once. The specimen sequenced was PBMCs. The receptor source for this set is a female donor in good health and CMV-seronegative.

The gene calls are TRBV15 and TRBJ1-2; a possible D gene is TRBD1 (6 bases). V was pared by 6 bases and J by 2 bases, with 10 bases between. CDR1 is LNHNV, CDR2 YYDKDF, per germline (reference sequence). The CDR3 length is 13 residues. The CDR3 bases are TGTGCCACCAGGAATACAGGGAACTATGGCTACACCTTC. It translates to CATRNTGNYGYTF.

This clone was observed a handful of times. This rearrangement joins TRBV10-3 to TRBJ1-2; D is perhaps TRBD1 (5 bases). V lost 4 bases and J lost 4, with 19 bases in between. Germline V CDR1 and CDR2: ENHRY, SYGVKD. The CDR3 has 16 amino acids. The CDR3 sequence is CAISVRSTGDSYGYTF. CDR3 coding DNA: TGTGCCATCAGTGTGAGGAGTACAGGAGATAGCTATGGCTACACCTTC.

The genes are TRBV6-5 and TRBJ2-1, with a possible D match to TRBD2 (6 bases). Germline V gene data show CDR1 as MNHEY and CDR2 as SVGAGI. V shed 6 bases and J shed 5 bases, with 17 bases lying between them. The CDR3 extends over 15 amino acids. The CDR3 here is CASRPGGSGNNEQFF. The CDR3 region has the DNA TGTGCCAGCAGACCTGGGGGGAGCGGCAACAATGAGCAGTTCTTC.

The J gene is TRBJ2-3, the V gene TRBV6-6; D remains ambiguous. The CDR3 loop spans 15 amino acids. Between the trimmed V and J ends, which lost 4 bases and 7 bases, there was a span of 18 bases. Germline V gene sequence: CDR1 MNHNY, CDR2 SVGAGI (reference sequence). The CDR3 region has the DNA TGTGCCAGCAGTTTCCCACCGGGTAGGCAGTATACGCAGTATTTT. This encodes CASSFPPGRQYTQYF.

In its sample, this clone was seen a few times. The V gene is TRBV30, the J gene TRBJ2-7; possibly TRBD1 for D (6 bases). This CDR3 spans 13 amino acids. The V gene lost 3 bases and the J gene lost 3 bases, with 12 bases spanning the gap. The germline V gene encodes CDR1 GTSNPN and CDR2 SVGIG (reference sequence). Here the CDR3 reads CAWSVDRVYEQYF. The CDR3 nucleotides are TGTGCCTGGAGCGTGGACAGAGTCTACGAGCAGTACTTC.

This clone turned up a few times. The chain links TRBV28 to TRBJ2-1; possibly TRBD2 for D (5 bases). Germline CDR1 and CDR2: MDHEN and SYDVKM. The V and J ends lost 6 bases and 0 bases respectively, with 12 bases between them. The CDR3 runs to 15 residues. In DNA, the CDR3 is TGTGCCAGCAGGACTCGCCGGGGCTCCTACAATGAGCAGTTCTTC. As protein: CASRTRRGSYNEQFF.

This clone was observed a few times. The DNA for the CDR3 is TGTGCCAGCAGCTTATTCGCTACGAGCAATCAGCCCCAGCATTTT. Protein product: CASSLFATSNQPQHF. V and J are TRBV7-8 and TRBJ1-5; D is unclear. CDR3 length: 15 amino acids. CDR1 SGHVS and CDR2 FQNEAQ come from the germline V gene. Trimming removed 2 bases at V and 1 base at J, with 9 bases between.

This clone was found a few times. The chain uses TRBV19 and TRBJ2-7, with 10 nucleotides matching TRBD2. The CDR3 is 15 residues long. J lost 3 bases, V lost 9 bases, and 11 bases had no gene match. Per the germline V gene, CDR1 is LNHDA and CDR2 is SQIVND (reference sequence). The CDR3: CASRQSGGALYEQYF. In nucleotides, the CDR3 is TGTGCCAGCAGGCAAAGCGGGGGGGCTCTCTACGAGCAGTACTTC.

The V and J genes are TRBV13 and TRBJ1-1; D perhaps matches TRBD1 (5 bases). The CDR3 has 13 residues. V was shortened by 5 bases and J by 4 bases, with 11 bases between the two germline ends. CDR1 and CDR2 (germline): PRHDT, FYEKMQ (reference sequence). In DNA form, the CDR3 reads TGTGCCAGCAGCCCCGGGGGGGGCACTGAAGCTTTCTTT. Translating it yields CASSPGGGTEAFF.

The rearrangement links TRBV9 to TRBJ1-6; 8 bases map to TRBD1. From germline, CDR1 is SGDLS and CDR2 YYNGEE. The length of the CDR3 is 16 residues. The V gene end was trimmed by 0 bases and the J gene end by 10 bases; junction bases not matched to a gene: 9. The CDR3 coding sequence is TGTGCCAGCAGCGTAGCTTCAGGGGGCTCGGGGTCACCCCTCCACTTT. This codes for CASSVASGGSGSPLHF.

This chain uses TRBV4-3 with TRBJ2-2; 8 bases line up with TRBD1. Germline lookup yields CDR1 LGHNA and CDR2 YSLEER. The CDR3 is 16 amino acids. V shed 2 bases and J 6 bases; nucleotides not matched to a gene: 8. CDR3 bases: TGCGCCAGCAGCCAATTGGACAGGGTGAAAGCCGGGGAGCTGTTTTTT. Its translation: CASSQLDRVKAGELFF.

The sample holds a few counts of this clone. The rearrangement joins TRBV9 to TRBJ1-1; 7 bases line up with TRBD1. Germline V lookup: CDR1 SGDLS, CDR2 YYNGEE. Trimming at V came to 3 bases and at J to 4 bases, leaving 9 bases not matched to a gene. The CDR3 spans 15 residues. The CDR3 protein is CASSARQGAATEAFF. The DNA for the CDR3 is TGTGCCAGCAGCGCCAGACAGGGAGCGGCCACTGAAGCTTTCTTT.

This clone was counted once. V gene TRBV28 combines with J gene TRBJ2-4; 7 bases fit TRBD2. Losses at the gene ends were 6 bases for V and 7 bases for J; bases not matched to a gene: 6. There are 13 residues in the CDR3. Germline loops: CDR1 MDHEN, CDR2 SYDVKM. The CDR3 spells CASSLSGDNIQYF. CDR3 DNA: TGTGCCAGCAGCCTAAGCGGGGATAACATTCAGTACTTC.

The chain employs TRBV7-6 and TRBJ2-2; no reliable D call. Germline CDR1 reads SGHVS; CDR2 reads FNYEAQ. The CDR3 runs 14 residues. The ends were cut back, 1 base at V and 5 bases at J, with 8 bases in the middle. The CDR3 region has the DNA TGTGCCAGCAGCTTAGGAGGTGGGACCGGGGAGCTGTTTTTT. Its protein is CASSLGGGTGELFF. Full variable domain (missing parts from reference TRBV7-6 and TRBJ2-2): GAGVSQSPRYKVTKRGQDVALRCDPISGHVSLYWYRQALGQGPEFLTYFNYEAQQDKSGLPNDRFSAERPEGSISTLTIQRTEQRDSAMYRCASSLGGGTGELFFGEGSRLTVL.

The table lists this clone with a few counts. The V and J genes are TRBV4-2 and TRBJ2-2; D is perhaps TRBD2 (7 bases). The length of the CDR3 is 17 residues. CDR1 is LGHNA and CDR2 is YNFKEQ in the germline V gene. V dropped 4 bases and J dropped 0 bases, with 15 bases sitting between them. The CDR3 coding sequence is TGTGCCAGCAGCCTTTCTCGGGGGGCTACGAACACCGGGGAGCTGTTTTTT. Amino acid sequence: CASSLSRGATNTGELFF.

The chain couples TRBV29-1 to TRBJ1-1, with D maybe TRBD1 (5 bases). V was trimmed by 4 bases and J by 3 bases, leaving 15 bases between them. The CDR3 runs to 14 residues. Germline assignment: CDR1 SQVTM and CDR2 ANQGSEA. The CDR3 DNA reads as TGCAGCGTTGGACCGACAGTAGCGGACACTGAAGCTTTCTTT. It is translated as CSVGPTVADTEAFF. Full variable domain (remainder filled in from reference TRBV29-1 and TRBJ1-1): SAVISQKPSRDICQRGTSLTIQCQVDSQVTMMFWYRQQPGQSLTLIATANQGSEATYESGFVIDKFPISRPNLTFSTLTVSNMSPEDSSIYLCSVGPTVADTEAFFGQGTRLTVV.

The V gene is TRBV6-1, the J gene TRBJ1-5; 9 bases map to TRBD1. The CDR3 spans 14 residues. CDR1 is MNHNS and CDR2 is SASEGT in the germline V gene. V was clipped by 6 bases and J by 4 bases; unmatched bases: 4. The DNA of the CDR3 is TGTGCCAGCAGGGACAGGGGTGGAAATCAGCCCCAGCATTTT. Its protein is CASRDRGGNQPQHF.

In its sample, this clone was seen a few times. The V and J genes are TRBV11-3 and TRBJ2-2; TRBD2 matches at 7 bases. The CDR3 sequence is 13 residues long. J gave up 5 bases and V 4 bases, and 1 base lay outside the gene matches. Germline V lookup: CDR1 SGHNT, CDR2 YENEEA. In DNA, the CDR3 is TGTGCCAGCAGCTCGGGGGGTACCGGGGAGCTGTTTTTT. Amino acids: CASSSGGTGELFF.

The V gene is TRBV10-3, the J gene TRBJ1-2; TRBD1 might be the D (5 bases). The CDR3 is 14 residues long. Trimming removed 7 bases from V and 5 bases from J, with 17 bases in between. Germline CDR1 reads ENHRY; CDR2 reads SYGVKD. The CDR3 DNA sequence: TGTGCCATCACCCATCCGGGGGGTGCTTATGGCTACACCTTC. Its protein product is CAITHPGGAYGYTF.

This clone was seen a handful of times. The chain uses TRBV7-9 and TRBJ1-4, with D maybe TRBD1 (6 bases). CDR3 size: 15 residues. Per the germline V gene, CDR1 is SEHNR and CDR2 is FQNEAQ (reference sequence). With 3 bases removed from V and 7 bases from J, the gap between germline ends came to 15 bases. As DNA, the CDR3 is TGTGCCAGCAGCTTTCAACAGGGTCGAGGTGAAAAACTGTTTTTT. Translation gives CASSFQQGRGEKLFF.

The chain combines TRBV30 with TRBJ1-1; D is undetermined. Germline V gene lookup returns CDR1 GTSNPN and CDR2 SVGIG (reference sequence). The length of the CDR3 is 13 residues. Trimming pared 2 bases from V and 4 bases from J, leaving 11 bases between. This chain's CDR3 is CAWSPNGFTEAFF. CDR3 coding DNA: TGTGCCTGGAGTCCCAACGGGTTCACTGAAGCTTTCTTT. Complete variable domain (other parts from reference TRBV30 and TRBJ1-1): SQTIHQWPATLVQPVGSPLSLECTVEGTSNPNLYWYRQAAGRGLQLLFYSVGIGQISSEVPQNLSASRPQDRQFILSSKKLLLSDSGFYLCAWSPNGFTEAFFGQGTRLTVV.

V gene TRBV7-8 combines with J gene TRBJ1-3, with TRBD1 matching over 7 bases. CDR3 length: 21 residues. Germline CDR1 is SGHVS and CDR2 is FQNEAQ. The J segment lost 0 bases and the V segment lost 4 bases, leaving 21 bases of the junction unmatched. The CDR3 DNA sequence: TGTGCCAGCAGCTCGAGATCCGGGACAGCAAGATCGATGCGCTCTGGAAACACCATATATTTT. As protein: CASSSRSGTARSMRSGNTIYF.

A few counts support this clone. The V gene is TRBV6-5, the J gene TRBJ1-1; the match to TRBD1 covers 7 bases. CDR3 size: 13 residues. Trimming cost V 1 base and J 7 bases; bases outside gene matches: 3. Germline values: CDR1 MNHEY, CDR2 SVGAGI. The CDR3 sequence: CASSYYRDSEAFF. The CDR3 DNA reads as TGTGCCAGCAGTTACTACCGGGACAGTGAAGCTTTCTTT.

The chain links TRBV29-1 to TRBJ2-3, with TRBD1 matching 9 bases. After removal of 7 bases from V and 15 bases from J, the junction contained 11 bases not matched to a gene. Germline V gene lookup returns CDR1 SQVTM and CDR2 ANQGSEA. This CDR3 comprises 11 residues. The CDR3: CSAIQRDREYF. As DNA, the CDR3 is TGCAGCGCCATACAGAGGGACAGGGAATATTTT.

The table lists this clone with a few counts. This chain connects TRBV7-2 to TRBJ2-1; 8 nucleotides align to TRBD1. This CDR3 is 15 amino acids long. Germline assignment: CDR1 SGHTA and CDR2 FQGNSA. After removal of 4 bases from V and 10 bases from J, the junction contained 12 bases not matched to a gene. The CDR3 region has the DNA TGTGCCAGCAGCTCGGACAGGGCGGGAACAAAGGAGCAGTTCTTC. This sequence encodes CASSSDRAGTKEQFF.

This clone was detected only a few times. This chain connects TRBV5-4 to TRBJ1-2, with TRBD1 matching 7 bases. Unmatched junction bases numbered 9, after V lost 0 bases and J lost 4 bases. The CDR3 length is 16 residues. Germline CDR1 reads SGHNT; CDR2 reads YYREEE (reference sequence). Here the CDR3 reads CASSLELGQAVYGYTF. The CDR3 DNA reads TGTGCCAGCAGCTTGGAGTTAGGACAGGCGGTCTATGGCTACACCTTC.

The V and J genes are TRBV4-3 and TRBJ1-2, with 7 nucleotides matching TRBD1. Trimming cost V 2 bases and J 4 bases; bases outside gene matches: 7. The CDR3 has 15 amino acids. The germline CDR1 and CDR2 sequences are LGHNA and YSLEER. The CDR3 sequence: CASSQFTGASYGYTF. Written as DNA, the CDR3 is TGCGCCAGCAGCCAATTCACAGGGGCCTCCTATGGCTACACCTTC.